This is a list of T cell receptor beta chains from one sample in a study of cytomegalovirus exposure and HLA in healthy donors. TCRdb's copy holds only in-frame clones and misses some; the assay was immunoSEQ multiplex PCR. The profile shows about 140,000 clones, roughly four fifths of them singletons. The specimen was PBMCs. The receptors here all came from a woman between 50 and 59 years old in good health and CMV-seropositive. Both conserved end residues are part of each CDR3. A D gene is named only where the DNA matches it firmly. Clone size is stated in some rows and not others, as once, few, many or a class when expanded.

cdr3_length | j_call | d_call | clone_size | v_call | cdr3_aa | cdr3_nt
12 | TRBJ2-7 | TRBD1 | . | TRBV2 | CAGQGEPYEQYF | TGTGCCGGACAGGGGGAGCCCTACGAGCAGTACTTC
14 | TRBJ1-1 | TRBD1 | . | TRBV5-1 | CASSNQGGNTEAFF | TGCGCCAGCAGCAACCAGGGGGGGAACACTGAAGCTTTCTTT
14 | TRBJ1-2 | . | . | TRBV9 | CASRAQNPNYGYTF | TGTGCCAGCAGGGCCCAGAACCCTAACTATGGCTACACCTTC
12 | TRBJ2-7 | TRBD1 | . | TRBV29-1 | CSAARDSYEQYF | TGCAGCGCAGCCCGGGACAGCTACGAGCAGTACTTC
13 | TRBJ1-5 | . | . | TRBV12-5 | CASGFGESQPQHF | TGTGCTAGTGGTTTCGGGGAGAGTCAGCCCCAGCATTTT
13 | TRBJ2-3 | . | . | TRBV4-3 | CASSDSGTDTQYF | TGCGCCAGCAGCGACTCGGGCACAGATACGCAGTATTTT
13 | TRBJ2-1 | TRBD2 | . | TRBV30 | CAWRIWGGTEQFF | TGTGCCTGGAGGATCTGGGGGGGGACCGAGCAGTTCTTC
12 | TRBJ1-2 | TRBD1 | . | TRBV6-5 | CASRGQHYGYTF | TGTGCCAGCCGGGGACAGCACTATGGCTACACCTTC
14 | TRBJ2-7 | . | . | TRBV5-1 | CASSLLSTVYEQYF | TGCGCCAGCAGCTTGTTATCGACAGTCTACGAGCAGTACTTC
13 | TRBJ2-2 | TRBD1 | . | TRBV6-5 | CAASGGAAGELFF | TGTGCCGCATCAGGGGGCGCGGCCGGGGAGCTGTTTTTT
20 | TRBJ2-2 | . | few | TRBV11-3 | CASSFTLTRPGHPNTGELFF | TGTGCCAGCAGCTTTACCCTAACCCGACCAGGGCATCCGAACACCGGGGAGCTGTTTTTT
16 | TRBJ2-1 | TRBD2 | . | TRBV10-3 | CAISESAGGNGNEQFF | TGTGCCATCAGTGAGTCGGCGGGGGGGAATGGCAATGAGCAGTTCTTC